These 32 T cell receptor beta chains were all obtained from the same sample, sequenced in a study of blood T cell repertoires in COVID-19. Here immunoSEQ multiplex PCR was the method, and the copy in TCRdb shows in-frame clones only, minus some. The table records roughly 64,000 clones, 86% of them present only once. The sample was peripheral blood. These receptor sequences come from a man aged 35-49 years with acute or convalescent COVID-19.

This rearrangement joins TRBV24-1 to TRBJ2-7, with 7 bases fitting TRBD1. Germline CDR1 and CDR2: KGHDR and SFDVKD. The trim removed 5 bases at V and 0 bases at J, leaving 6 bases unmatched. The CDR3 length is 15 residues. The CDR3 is CATSGATGSSYEQYF. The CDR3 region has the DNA TGTGCCACCAGTGGGGCGACAGGGAGCTCCTACGAGCAGTACTTC.

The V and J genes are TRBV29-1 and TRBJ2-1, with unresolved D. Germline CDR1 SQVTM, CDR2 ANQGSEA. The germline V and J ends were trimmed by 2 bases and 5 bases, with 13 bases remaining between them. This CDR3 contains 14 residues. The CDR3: CSVESGFPNNEQFF. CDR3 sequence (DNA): TGCAGCGTTGAAAGTGGCTTTCCGAACAATGAGCAGTTCTTC.

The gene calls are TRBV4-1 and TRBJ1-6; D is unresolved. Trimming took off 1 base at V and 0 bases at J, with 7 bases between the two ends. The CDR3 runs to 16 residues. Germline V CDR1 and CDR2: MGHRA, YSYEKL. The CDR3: CASSQAGSSYNSPLHF. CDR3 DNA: TGCGCCAGCAGCCAAGCGGGAAGCTCCTATAATTCACCCCTCCACTTT.

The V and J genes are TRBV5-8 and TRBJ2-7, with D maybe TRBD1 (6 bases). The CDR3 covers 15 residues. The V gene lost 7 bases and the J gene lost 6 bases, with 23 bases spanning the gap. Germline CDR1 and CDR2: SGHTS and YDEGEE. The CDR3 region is CASCLYPGDIGEQYF. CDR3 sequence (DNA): TGTGCCAGCTGTCTATACCCCGGGGACATAGGCGAGCAGTACTTC.

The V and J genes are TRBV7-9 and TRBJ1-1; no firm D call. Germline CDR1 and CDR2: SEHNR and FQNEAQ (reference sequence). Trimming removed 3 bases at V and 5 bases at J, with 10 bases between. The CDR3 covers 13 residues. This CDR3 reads CASSLGMGTEAFF. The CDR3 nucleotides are TGTGCCAGCAGCTTGGGCATGGGTACTGAAGCTTTCTTT. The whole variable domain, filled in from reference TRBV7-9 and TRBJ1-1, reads DTGVSQNPRHKITKRGQNVTFRCDPISEHNRLYWYRQTLGQGPEFLTYFQNEAQLEKSRLLSDRFSAERPKGSFSTLEIQRTEQGDSAMYLCASSLGMGTEAFFGQGTRLTVV.

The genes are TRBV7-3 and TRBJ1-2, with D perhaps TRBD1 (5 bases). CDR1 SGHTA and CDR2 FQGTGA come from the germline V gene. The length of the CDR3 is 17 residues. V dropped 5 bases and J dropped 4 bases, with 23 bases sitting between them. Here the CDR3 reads CASSTRLGRVAFYGYTF. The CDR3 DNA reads TGTGCCAGCAGCACCCGGCTAGGCAGGGTGGCCTTCTATGGCTACACCTTC.

The CDR3 protein is CASSLGGTYQPQHF. CDR3 DNA sequence: TGTGCCAGCAGTCTTGGGGGGACCTATCAGCCCCAGCATTTT. V usage is TRBV28 and J usage is TRBJ1-5; a weak D match, TRBD1 (5 bases). CDR3 length: 14 amino acids. V lost 5 bases and J 5 bases, leaving 13 bases between the germline ends. The germline gives CDR1 MDHEN, CDR2 SYDVKM.

The CDR3 loop is CARQGTTTNEKLFF. The CDR3 nucleotides are TGTGCCAGACAGGGGACGACAACTAATGAAAAACTGTTTTTT. The rearrangement uses TRBV5-5 and TRBJ1-4; 7 bases align to TRBD1. Unmatched junction bases numbered 4, after V lost 8 bases and J lost 0 bases. CDR3 length: 14 amino acids. Germline CDR1 and CDR2: SGHKS and YYEKEE (reference sequence). Full variable domain (rest looked up from reference TRBV5-5 and TRBJ1-4): DAGVTQSPTHLIKTRGQQVTLRCSPISGHKSVSWYQQVLGQGPQFIFQYYEKEERGRGNFPDRFSARQFPNYSSELNVNALLLGDSALYLCARQGTTTNEKLFFGSGTQLSVL.

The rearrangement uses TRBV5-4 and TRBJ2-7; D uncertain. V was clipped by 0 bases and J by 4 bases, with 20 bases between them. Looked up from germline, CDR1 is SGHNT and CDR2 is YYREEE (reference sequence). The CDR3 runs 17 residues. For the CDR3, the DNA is TGTGCCAGCAGCTTGGGAATAGTTAGAGGCAGCGTGTACGAGCAGTACTTC. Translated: CASSLGIVRGSVYEQYF.

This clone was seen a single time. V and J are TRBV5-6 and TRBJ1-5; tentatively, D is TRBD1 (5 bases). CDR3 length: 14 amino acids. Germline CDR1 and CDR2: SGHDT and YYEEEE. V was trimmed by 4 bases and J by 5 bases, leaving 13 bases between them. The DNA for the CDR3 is TGTGCCAGCAGCCTTAACAGGTGGGATCAGCCCCAGCATTTT. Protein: CASSLNRWDQPQHF.

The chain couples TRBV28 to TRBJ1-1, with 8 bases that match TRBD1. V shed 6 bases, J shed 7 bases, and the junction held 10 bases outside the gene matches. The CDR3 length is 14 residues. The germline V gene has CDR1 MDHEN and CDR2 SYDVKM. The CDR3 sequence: CASSQTGGYFEAFF. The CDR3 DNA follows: TGTGCCAGCAGCCAAACAGGGGGGTATTTTGAAGCTTTCTTT. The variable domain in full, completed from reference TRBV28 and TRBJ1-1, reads DVKVTQSSRYLVKRTGEKVFLECVQDMDHENMFWYRQDPGLGLRLIYFSYDVKMKEKGDIPEGYSVSREKKERFSLILESASTNQTSMYLCASSQTGGYFEAFFGQGTRLTVV.

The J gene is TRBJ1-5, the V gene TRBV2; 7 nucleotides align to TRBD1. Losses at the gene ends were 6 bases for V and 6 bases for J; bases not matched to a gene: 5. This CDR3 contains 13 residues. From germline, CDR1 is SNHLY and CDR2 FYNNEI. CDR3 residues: CASRNQGVQPQHF. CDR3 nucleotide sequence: TGTGCCAGCAGGAATCAGGGGGTTCAGCCCCAGCATTTT.

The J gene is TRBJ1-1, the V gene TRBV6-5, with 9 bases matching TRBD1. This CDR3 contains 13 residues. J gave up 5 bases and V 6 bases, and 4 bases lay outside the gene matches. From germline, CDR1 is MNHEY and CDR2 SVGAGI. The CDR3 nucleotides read TGTGCCAGCAGACTAGACAGGGGGACTGAAGCTTTCTTT. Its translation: CASRLDRGTEAFF.

The CDR3 reads CASSQRGEAFF. CDR3 nucleotide sequence: TGTGCCAGCAGTCAAAGGGGTGAAGCTTTCTTT. This sequence joins TRBV6-5 and TRBJ1-1; the D gene is possibly TRBD1 (5 bases). The CDR3 has 11 residues. The germline V gene encodes CDR1 MNHEY and CDR2 SVGAGI. The germline V and J ends were trimmed by 5 bases and 7 bases, with 8 bases remaining between them.

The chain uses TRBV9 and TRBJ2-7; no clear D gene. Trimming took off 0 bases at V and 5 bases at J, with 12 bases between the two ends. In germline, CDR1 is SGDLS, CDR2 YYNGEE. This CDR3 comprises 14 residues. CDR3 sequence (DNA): TGTGCCAGCAGCGTAGGAGAATATAACCACGAGCAGTACTTC. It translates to CASSVGEYNHEQYF.

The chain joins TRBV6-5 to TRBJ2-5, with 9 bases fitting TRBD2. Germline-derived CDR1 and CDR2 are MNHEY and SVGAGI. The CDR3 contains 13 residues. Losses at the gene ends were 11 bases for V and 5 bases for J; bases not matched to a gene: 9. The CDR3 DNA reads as TGTGCCGGGACGCGGGGGGGCTCTGAGACCCAGTACTTC. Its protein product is CAGTRGGSETQYF.

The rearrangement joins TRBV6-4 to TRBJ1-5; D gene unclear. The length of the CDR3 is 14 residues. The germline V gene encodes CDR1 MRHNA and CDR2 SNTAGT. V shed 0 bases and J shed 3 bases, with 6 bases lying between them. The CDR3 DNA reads TGTGCCAGCAGTGACTCCAGGATCAATCAGCCCCAGCATTTT. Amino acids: CASSDSRINQPQHF.

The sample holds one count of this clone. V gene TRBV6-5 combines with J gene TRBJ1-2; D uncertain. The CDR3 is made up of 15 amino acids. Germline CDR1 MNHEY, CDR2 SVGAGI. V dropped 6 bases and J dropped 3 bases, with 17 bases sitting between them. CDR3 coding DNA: TGTGCCAGCAGGCCACCCTCAGCGGGGTACTATGGCTACACCTTC. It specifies CASRPPSAGYYGYTF.

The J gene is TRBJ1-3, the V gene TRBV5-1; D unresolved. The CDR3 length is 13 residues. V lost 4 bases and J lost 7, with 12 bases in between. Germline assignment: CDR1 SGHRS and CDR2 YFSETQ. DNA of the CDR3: TGCGCCAGCAGCCCTGGGGAGGCGAACACCATATATTTT. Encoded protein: CASSPGEANTIYF.

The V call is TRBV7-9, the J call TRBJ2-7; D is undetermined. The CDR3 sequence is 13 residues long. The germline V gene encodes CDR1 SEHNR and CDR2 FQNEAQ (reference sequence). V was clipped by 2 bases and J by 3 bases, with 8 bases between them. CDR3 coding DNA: TGTGCCAGCAGCTTAACTACGGGCTACGAGCAGTACTTC. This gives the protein CASSLTTGYEQYF.

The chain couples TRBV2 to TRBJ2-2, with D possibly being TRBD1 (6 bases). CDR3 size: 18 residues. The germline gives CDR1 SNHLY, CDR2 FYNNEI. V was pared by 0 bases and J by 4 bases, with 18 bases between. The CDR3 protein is CASSEASRGRRGTGELFF. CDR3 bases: TGTGCCAGCAGTGAAGCGAGCAGGGGCCGCCGGGGCACCGGGGAGCTGTTTTTT.

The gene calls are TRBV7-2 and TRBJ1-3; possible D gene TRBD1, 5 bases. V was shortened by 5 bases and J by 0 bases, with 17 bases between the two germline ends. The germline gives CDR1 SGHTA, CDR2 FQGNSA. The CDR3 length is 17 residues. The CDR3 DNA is TGTGCCAGCAGCAGCCAGGAGGGACGGGGCTCTGGAAACACCATATATTTT. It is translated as CASSSQEGRGSGNTIYF.

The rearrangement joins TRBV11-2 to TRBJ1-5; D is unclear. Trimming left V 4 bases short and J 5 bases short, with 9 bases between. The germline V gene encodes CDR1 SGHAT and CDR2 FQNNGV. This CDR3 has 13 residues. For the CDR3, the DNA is TGTGCCAGCAGCTCGGGGAACGATCAGCCCCAGCATTTT. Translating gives CASSSGNDQPQHF.

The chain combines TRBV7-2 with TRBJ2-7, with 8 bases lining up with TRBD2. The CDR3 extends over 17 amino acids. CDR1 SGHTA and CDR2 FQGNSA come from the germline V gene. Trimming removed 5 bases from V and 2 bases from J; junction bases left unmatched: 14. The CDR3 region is CASSRQPPGLGTYEQYF. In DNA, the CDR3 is TGTGCCAGCAGCCGCCAACCTCCGGGACTAGGCACCTACGAGCAGTACTTC.

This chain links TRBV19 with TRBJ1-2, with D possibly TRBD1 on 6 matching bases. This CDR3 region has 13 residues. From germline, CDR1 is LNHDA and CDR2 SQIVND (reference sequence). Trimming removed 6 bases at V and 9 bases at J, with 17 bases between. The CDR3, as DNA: TGTGCCAGTAGGGAACAGGGCCCGGAGAGCTACACCTTC. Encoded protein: CASREQGPESYTF.

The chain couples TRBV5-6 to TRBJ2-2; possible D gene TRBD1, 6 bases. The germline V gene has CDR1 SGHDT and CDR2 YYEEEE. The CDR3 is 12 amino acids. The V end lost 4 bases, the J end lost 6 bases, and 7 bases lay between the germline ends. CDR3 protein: CASSQGSGELFF. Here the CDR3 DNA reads TGTGCCAGCAGCCAGGGGTCCGGGGAGCTGTTTTTT.

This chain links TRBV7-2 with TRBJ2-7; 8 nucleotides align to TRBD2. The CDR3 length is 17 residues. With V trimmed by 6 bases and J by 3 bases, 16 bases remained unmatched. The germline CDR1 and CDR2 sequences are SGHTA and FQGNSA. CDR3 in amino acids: CASRGMRGVTTRYEQYF. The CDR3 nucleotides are TGTGCCAGCAGGGGGATGCGGGGGGTAACGACCCGCTACGAGCAGTACTTC.

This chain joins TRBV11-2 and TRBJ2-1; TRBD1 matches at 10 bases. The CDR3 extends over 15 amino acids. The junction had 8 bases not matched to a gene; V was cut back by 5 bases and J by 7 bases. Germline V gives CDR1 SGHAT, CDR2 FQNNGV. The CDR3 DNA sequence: TGTGCCAGCAGCATCCGGGACAGGGGAATTAATGAGCAGTTCTTC. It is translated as CASSIRDRGINEQFF.

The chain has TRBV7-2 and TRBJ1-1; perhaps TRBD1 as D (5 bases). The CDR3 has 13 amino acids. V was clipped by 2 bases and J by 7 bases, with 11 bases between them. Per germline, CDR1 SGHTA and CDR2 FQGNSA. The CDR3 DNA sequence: TGTGCCAGCAGCTTATTAGGTAGGGGTGAAGCTTTCTTT. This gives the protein CASSLLGRGEAFF. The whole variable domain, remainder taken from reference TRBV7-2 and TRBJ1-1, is GAGVSQSPSNKVTEKGKDVELRCDPISGHTALYWYRQSLGQGLEFLIYFQGNSAPDKSGLPSDRFSAERTGGSVSTLTIQRTQQEDSAVYLCASSLLGRGEAFFGQGTRLTVV.

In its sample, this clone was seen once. CDR3 DNA: TGTGCCAGCCAGCAGGGGCTCCACTCTGGAAACACCATATATTTT. It translates to CASQQGLHSGNTIYF. The chain recombines TRBV28 with TRBJ1-3; tentative D call: TRBD1 (6 bases). The germline V and J ends were trimmed by 8 bases and 0 bases, with 14 bases remaining between them. Looked up from germline, CDR1 is MDHEN and CDR2 is SYDVKM. There are 15 residues in the CDR3.

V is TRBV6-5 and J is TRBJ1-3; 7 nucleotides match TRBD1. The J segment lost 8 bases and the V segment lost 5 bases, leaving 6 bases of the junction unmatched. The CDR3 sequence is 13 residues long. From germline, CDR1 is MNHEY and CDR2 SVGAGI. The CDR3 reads CASSPVTGYTIYF. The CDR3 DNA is TGTGCCAGCAGTCCCGTGACAGGGTACACCATATATTTT.

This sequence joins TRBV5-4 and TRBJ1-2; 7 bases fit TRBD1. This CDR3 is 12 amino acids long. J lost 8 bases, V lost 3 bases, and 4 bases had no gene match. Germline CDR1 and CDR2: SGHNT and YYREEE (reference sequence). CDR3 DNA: TGTGCCAGCAGCTCCCGGACAGGCGGCTACACCTTC. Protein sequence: CASSSRTGGYTF.